The 25 T cell receptor beta chains reported below all come from one sample, sequenced in a study of blood T cell repertoires in COVID-19. Only in-frame clones appear in the TCRdb table, and some are missing; sequencing was by immunoSEQ multiplex PCR. The sample lists tens of thousands of clones, about 82% occurring once. The sample consisted of peripheral blood. The receptors come from a human donor in a cohort sampled during active COVID-19.

The V call is TRBV18, the J call TRBJ2-4; the D gene is possibly TRBD2 (6 bases). The CDR3 covers 15 residues. Germline CDR1 is KGHSH and CDR2 is LQKENI. V was pared by 3 bases and J by 3 bases, with 12 bases between. The CDR3 nucleotides read TGTGCCAGCTCACCGGGGCAGGGACTCAAAAACATTCAGTACTTC. Translated, it gives CASSPGQGLKNIQYF.

Regarding this clone: Other DNA sequences within the sample encode an identical CDR3. The V call is TRBV29-1, the J call TRBJ2-7; unclear D gene. Between the trimmed V and J ends, which lost 5 bases and 7 bases, there was a span of 12 bases. Germline CDR1 is SQVTM and CDR2 is ANQGSEA. The CDR3 has 11 amino acids. Here the CDR3 reads CSVSDAEEQYF. The CDR3 DNA is TGCAGCGTTTCTGACGCGGAGGAGCAGTACTTC.

The V gene is TRBV3-1 (or the pseudogene TRBV3-2), the J gene TRBJ1-1; D may be TRBD1 (5 bases). CDR3 length equals 12 residues. From germline, CDR1 is LGHDT and CDR2 YNNKEL (reference sequence). V lost 4 bases, J lost 8 bases, and 11 bases lay in between. This chain's CDR3 is CASSRGLYEAFF. Written as DNA, the CDR3 is TGTGCCAGCAGCCGGGGACTCTACGAAGCTTTCTTT.

The chain combines TRBV7-2 with TRBJ2-2; possible D gene TRBD2, 6 bases. The germline V and J ends were trimmed by 5 bases and 8 bases, with 18 bases remaining between them. Per the germline V gene, CDR1 is SGHTA and CDR2 is FQGNSA. CDR3 size: 15 residues. CDR3 sequence: CASSARWRGSGELFF. Written as DNA, the CDR3 is TGTGCCAGCAGCGCGCGATGGAGGGGATCAGGGGAGCTGTTTTTT.

V is TRBV19 and J is TRBJ1-5, with a possible D match to TRBD1 (5 bases). V was cut by 7 bases and J by 9 bases, with 16 bases left in between. This CDR3 has 13 amino acids. Germline CDR1 LNHDA, CDR2 SQIVND (reference sequence). The CDR3 reads CASKGRDYGPQHF. The DNA for the CDR3 is TGTGCCAGTAAGGGGAGGGACTACGGGCCCCAGCATTTT.

This clone was seen once. The chain uses TRBV19 and TRBJ2-3; 10 nucleotides match TRBD2. The ends lost 5 bases at V and 12 bases at J; junction bases unmatched: 14. CDR1 and CDR2 from the germline V gene are LNHDA and SQIVND (reference sequence). This CDR3 is 15 amino acids long. The CDR3 nucleotides read TGTGCCAGTAGTGAGGCTAGCGGGGGTCCTGGGGGCCAGTATTTT. Translating gives CASSEASGGPGGQYF.

This clone occurred once. The J gene is TRBJ2-2, the V gene TRBV7-8, with 8 bases that match TRBD1. CDR1 is SGHVS, CDR2 FQNEAQ, per germline. V dropped 4 bases and J dropped 2; count of bases not matched to a gene: 6. The CDR3 has 16 amino acids. CDR3 coding DNA: TGTGCCAGCAGCTATGGGACAGGAGGTAACACCGGGGAGCTGTTTTTT. Translation gives CASSYGTGGNTGELFF.

The chain is built from TRBV2 and TRBJ2-2, with D possibly matching TRBD2 (6 bases). V was pared by 6 bases and J by 5 bases, with 13 bases between. Germline V gene sequence: CDR1 SNHLY, CDR2 FYNNEI. The CDR3 has 14 amino acids. CDR3 DNA: TGTGCCAGCAGAGTACTAGCTTCAACCGGGGAGCTGTTTTTT. This gives the protein CASRVLASTGELFF.

This chain links TRBV10-3 with TRBJ2-3, with 7 bases matching TRBD1. The CDR3 extends over 12 amino acids. Germline trimming cut 3 bases from V and 6 bases from J; bases unmatched to any gene: 0. CDR1 is ENHRY and CDR2 is SYGVKD in the germline V gene. The CDR3 sequence is CAISDRGDTQYF. CDR3 DNA sequence: TGTGCCATCAGTGACAGGGGGGATACGCAGTATTTT.

The J gene is TRBJ2-7, the V gene TRBV6-5; 11 bases fit TRBD2. The CDR3 runs 14 residues. Losses at the gene ends were 4 bases for V and 6 bases for J; bases not matched to a gene: 5. Germline V gene lookup returns CDR1 MNHEY and CDR2 SVGAGI. The CDR3 DNA is TGTGCCAGCAGTTTTAGCGGGGGGGCCCTCGAGCAGTACTTC. As protein: CASSFSGGALEQYF.

V is TRBV7-9 and J is TRBJ2-7, with TRBD1 as a possible D gene (5 bases). V gave up 3 bases and J gave up 3 bases, with 6 bases separating them. Germline CDR1 is SEHNR and CDR2 is FQNEAQ (reference sequence). The CDR3 length is 12 residues. The CDR3 sequence: CASSFQGYEQYF. As DNA, the CDR3 is TGTGCCAGCAGCTTCCAGGGCTACGAGCAGTACTTC.

The rearrangement uses TRBV6-5 and TRBJ2-6; the D is unclear. V was shortened by 2 bases and J by 0 bases, with 5 bases between the two germline ends. The germline gives CDR1 MNHEY, CDR2 SVGAGI. The CDR3 has 15 residues. CDR3 DNA: TGTGCCAGCAGTTACGTAGACTCTGGGGCCAACGTCCTGACTTTC. It encodes CASSYVDSGANVLTF.

The chain uses TRBV21-1 and TRBJ2-2; the table's D call, TRBD1, has no DNA check behind it. TRBV21-1 has pseudogene status. The CDR3 spans 18 residues. The CDR3 protein is CASAPITGRASGAGELFF. CDR3 DNA sequence: TGTGCCAGCGCCCCCATTACAGGGCGCGCCTCTGGGGCCGGGGAGCTGTTTTTT.

The chain combines TRBV10-1 with TRBJ1-6; no reliable D call. Trimming pared 4 bases from V and 2 bases from J, leaving 9 bases between. Germline CDR1 and CDR2: WNHNN and SYGVQD (reference sequence). The CDR3 runs 15 residues. The CDR3 reads CASSGRRAYNSPLHF. The CDR3 DNA reads TGCGCCAGCAGTGGCCGGAGGGCCTATAATTCACCCCTCCACTTT.

The chain combines TRBV27 with TRBJ2-7, with 10 nucleotides matching TRBD2. CDR3 length equals 15 residues. The junction had 10 bases not matched to a gene; V was cut back by 6 bases and J by 5 bases. Germline CDR1 and CDR2: MNHEY and SMNVEV (reference sequence). The CDR3 spells CASRQSGGASHEQYF. CDR3 coding DNA: TGTGCCAGCAGGCAAAGCGGGGGGGCCAGCCACGAGCAGTACTTC.

V usage is TRBV9 and J usage is TRBJ2-3; D gene uncertain. The germline V and J ends were trimmed by 4 bases and 0 bases, with 12 bases remaining between them. Germline-derived CDR1 and CDR2 are SGDLS and YYNGEE. This CDR3 has 15 residues. CDR3 nucleotide sequence: TGTGCCAGCAGCCCGAACTCCGCTAGCACAGATACGCAGTATTTT. Translation: CASSPNSASTDTQYF.

The V gene is TRBV5-1, the J gene TRBJ2-7, with a weak D call TRBD2 (5 bases). The CDR3 totals 12 residues. Germline V gene data show CDR1 as SGHRS and CDR2 as YFSETQ. Between the trimmed V and J ends, which lost 4 bases and 3 bases, there was a span of 8 bases. The CDR3 DNA is TGCGCCAGCAGCACCGACTACTACGAGCAGTACTTC. Translated: CASSTDYYEQYF.

J is TRBJ1-2 and V is TRBV5-5, with 7 bases fitting TRBD1. CDR3 size: 14 residues. Germline assignment: CDR1 SGHKS and CDR2 YYEKEE (reference sequence). V trimming: 4 bases; J trimming: 3 bases; junction bases outside the gene matches: 6. The CDR3 protein is CASSQSQGYYGYTF. The CDR3 DNA sequence: TGTGCCAGCAGCCAATCACAGGGGTACTATGGCTACACCTTC.

The chain recombines TRBV6-6 with TRBJ1-1, with a weak D call TRBD1 (5 bases). The CDR3 extends over 14 amino acids. CDR1 and CDR2 from the germline V gene are MNHNY and SVGAGI (reference sequence). Trimming left V 2 bases short and J 5 bases short, with 12 bases between. CDR3 bases: TGTGCCAGCAGTTACGAGGGAGGGGCGACTGAAGCTTTCTTT. This encodes CASSYEGGATEAFF.

The V gene is TRBV19, the J gene TRBJ1-1; 7 bases map to TRBD1. The CDR3 runs 14 residues. The ends lost 2 bases at V and 1 base at J; junction bases unmatched: 1. CDR1 and CDR2 (germline): LNHDA, SQIVND (reference sequence). CDR3 region: CASSIQGGNTEAFF. DNA for the CDR3: TGTGCCAGTAGTATACAGGGGGGGAACACTGAAGCTTTCTTT. Variable domain in full (rest from reference TRBV19 and TRBJ1-1): DGGITQSPKYLFRKEGQNVTLSCEQNLNHDAMYWYRQDPGQGLRLIYYSQIVNDFQKGDIAEGYSVSREKKESFPLTVTSAQKNPTAFYLCASSIQGGNTEAFFGQGTRLTVV.

The CDR3 sequence is CASSSWGQGYSPLHF. The CDR3 region has the DNA TGTGCCAGCAGCTCTTGGGGACAGGGATATTCACCCCTCCACTTT. The chain couples TRBV5-6 to TRBJ1-6; 9 bases are a match to TRBD1. The germline CDR1 and CDR2 sequences are SGHDT and YYEEEE. Unmatched junction bases numbered 6, after V lost 3 bases and J lost 8 bases. CDR3 length equals 15 residues.

This clone was observed at least ten times. The chain is built from TRBV7-8 and TRBJ2-7; a possible D gene is TRBD1 (5 bases). The CDR3 sequence is 13 residues long. Trimming stripped 3 bases from V and 7 bases from J, with 13 bases between. In germline, CDR1 is SGHVS, CDR2 FQNEAQ. The CDR3 loop is CASSFQAGREQYF. The CDR3 nucleotides are TGTGCCAGCAGCTTCCAGGCAGGGCGAGAGCAGTACTTC.

The rearrangement uses TRBV27 and TRBJ1-2, with 8 positions matching TRBD1. This CDR3 has 13 residues. Losses at the gene ends were 6 bases for V and 11 bases for J; bases not matched to a gene: 11. Germline CDR1 is MNHEY and CDR2 is SMNVEV (reference sequence). The CDR3 sequence: CASRTTGARHYTF. DNA of the CDR3: TGTGCCAGCAGAACGACAGGGGCCCGTCATTACACCTTC.

V and J are TRBV5-1 and TRBJ2-7; 8 bases align to TRBD1. The CDR3 covers 15 residues. Germline CDR1 SGHRS, CDR2 YFSETQ. V lost 4 bases, J lost 1 base, and 7 bases stayed unmatched. CDR3 DNA: TGCGCCAGCAGCCCCTCGACAGGGGATTCCTACGAGCAGTACTTC. It is translated as CASSPSTGDSYEQYF.

The chain has TRBV15 and TRBJ2-3; weak D call: TRBD2 (6 bases). Per germline, CDR1 LNHNV and CDR2 YYDKDF (reference sequence). The CDR3 covers 13 residues. V gave up 6 bases and J gave up 2 bases, with 9 bases separating them. CDR3 bases: TGTGCCACCAGTAGCGGCACCACAGATACGCAGTATTTT. Protein product: CATSSGTTDTQYF. Full variable domain (remainder filled in from reference TRBV15 and TRBJ2-3): DAMVIQNPRYQVTQFGKPVTLSCSQTLNHNVMYWYQQKSSQAPKLLFHYYDKDFNNEADTPDNFQSRRPNTSFCFLDIRSPGLGDTAMYLCATSSGTTDTQYFGPGTRLTVL.